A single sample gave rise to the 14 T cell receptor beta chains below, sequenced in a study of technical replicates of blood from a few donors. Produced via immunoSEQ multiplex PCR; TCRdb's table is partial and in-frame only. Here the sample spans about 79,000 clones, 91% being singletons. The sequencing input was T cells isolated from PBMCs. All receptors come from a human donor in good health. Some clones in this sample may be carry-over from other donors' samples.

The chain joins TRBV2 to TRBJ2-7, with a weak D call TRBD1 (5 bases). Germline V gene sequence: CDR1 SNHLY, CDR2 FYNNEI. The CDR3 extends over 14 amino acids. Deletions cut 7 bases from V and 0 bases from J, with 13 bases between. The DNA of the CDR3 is TGTGCCAGCACCCTAGACAGAAACTCCTACGAGCAGTACTTC. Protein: CASTLDRNSYEQYF.

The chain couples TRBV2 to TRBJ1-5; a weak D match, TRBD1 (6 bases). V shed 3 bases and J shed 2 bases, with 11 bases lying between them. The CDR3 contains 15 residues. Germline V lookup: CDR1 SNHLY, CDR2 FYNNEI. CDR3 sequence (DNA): TGTGCCAGCAGTGACCACAGGGTTGGCAATCAGCCCCAGCATTTT. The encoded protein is CASSDHRVGNQPQHF.

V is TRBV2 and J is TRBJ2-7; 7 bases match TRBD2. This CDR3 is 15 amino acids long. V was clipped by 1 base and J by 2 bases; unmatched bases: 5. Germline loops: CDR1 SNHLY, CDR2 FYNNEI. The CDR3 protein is CASSEVAGRAYEQYF. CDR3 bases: TGTGCCAGCAGTGAAGTGGCAGGGAGGGCCTACGAGCAGTACTTC. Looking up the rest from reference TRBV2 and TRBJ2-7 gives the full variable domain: EPEVTQTPSHQVTQMGQEVILRCVPISNHLYFYWYRQILGQKVEFLVSFYNNEISEKSEIFDDQFSVERPDGSNFTLKIRSTKLEDSAMYFCASSEVAGRAYEQYFGPGTRLTVT.

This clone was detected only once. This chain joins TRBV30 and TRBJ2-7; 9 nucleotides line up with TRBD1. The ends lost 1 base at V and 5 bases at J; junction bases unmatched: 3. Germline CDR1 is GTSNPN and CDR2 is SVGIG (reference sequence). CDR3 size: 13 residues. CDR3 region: CAWSAGTGNEQYF. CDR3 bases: TGTGCCTGGAGTGCCGGGACAGGGAACGAGCAGTACTTC. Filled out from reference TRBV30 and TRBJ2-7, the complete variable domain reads SQTIHQWPATLVQPVGSPLSLECTVEGTSNPNLYWYRQAAGRGLQLLFYSVGIGQISSEVPQNLSASRPQDRQFILSSKKLLLSDSGFYLCAWSAGTGNEQYFGPGTRLTVT.

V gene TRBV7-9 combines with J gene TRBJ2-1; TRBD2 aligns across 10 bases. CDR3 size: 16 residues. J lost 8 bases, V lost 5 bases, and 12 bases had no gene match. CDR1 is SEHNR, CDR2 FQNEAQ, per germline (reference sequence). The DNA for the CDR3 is TGTGCCAGCAGCCCACGAGGGGCTAGCGGGAGTCATGAGCAGTTCTTC. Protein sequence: CASSPRGASGSHEQFF.

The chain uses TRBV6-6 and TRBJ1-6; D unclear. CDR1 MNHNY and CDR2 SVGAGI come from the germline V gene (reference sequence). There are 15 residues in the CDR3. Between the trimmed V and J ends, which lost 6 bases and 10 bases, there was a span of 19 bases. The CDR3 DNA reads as TGTGCCAGCAGCGACCTAGGCGGCTTAGCGTCACCCCTCCACTTT. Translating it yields CASSDLGGLASPLHF.

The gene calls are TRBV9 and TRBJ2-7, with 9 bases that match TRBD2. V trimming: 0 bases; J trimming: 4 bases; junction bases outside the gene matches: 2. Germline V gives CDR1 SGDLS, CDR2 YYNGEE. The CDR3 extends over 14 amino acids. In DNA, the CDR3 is TGTGCCAGCAGCGTAGGACTAGCGGTATACGAGCAGTACTTC. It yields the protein CASSVGLAVYEQYF.

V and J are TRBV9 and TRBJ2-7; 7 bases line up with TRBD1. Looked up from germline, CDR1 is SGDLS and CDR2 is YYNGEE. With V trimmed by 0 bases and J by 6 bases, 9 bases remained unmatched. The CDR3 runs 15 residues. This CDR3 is CASSVATRGPAEQYF. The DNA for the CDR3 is TGTGCCAGCAGCGTAGCTACGAGGGGGCCGGCCGAGCAGTACTTC.

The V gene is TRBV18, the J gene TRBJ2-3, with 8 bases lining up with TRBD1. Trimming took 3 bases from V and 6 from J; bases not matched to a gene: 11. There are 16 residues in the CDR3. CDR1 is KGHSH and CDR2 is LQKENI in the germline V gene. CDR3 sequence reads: CASSPTGGSFVDTQYF. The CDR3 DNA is TGTGCCAGCTCACCTACAGGGGGGAGTTTTGTGGATACGCAGTATTTT.

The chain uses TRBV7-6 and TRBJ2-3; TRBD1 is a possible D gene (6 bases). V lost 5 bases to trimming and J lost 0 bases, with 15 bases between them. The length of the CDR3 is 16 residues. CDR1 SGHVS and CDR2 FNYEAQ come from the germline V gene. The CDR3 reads CASSLRDTSSTDTQYF. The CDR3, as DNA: TGTGCCAGCAGCCTACGGGACACCTCTAGCACAGATACGCAGTATTTT.

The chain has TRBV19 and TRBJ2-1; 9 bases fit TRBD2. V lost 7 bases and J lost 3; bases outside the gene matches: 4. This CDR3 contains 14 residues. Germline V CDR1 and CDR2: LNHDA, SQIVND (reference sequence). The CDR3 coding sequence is TGTGCCAGTACAGGGCGGGAGGGCTACAATGAGCAGTTCTTC. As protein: CASTGREGYNEQFF.

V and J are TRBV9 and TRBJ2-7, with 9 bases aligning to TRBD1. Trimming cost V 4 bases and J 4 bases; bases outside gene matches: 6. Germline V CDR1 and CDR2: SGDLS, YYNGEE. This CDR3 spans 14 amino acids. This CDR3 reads CASSRGTGTYEQYF. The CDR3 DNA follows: TGTGCCAGCAGCCGGGGGACAGGGACTTACGAGCAGTACTTC.

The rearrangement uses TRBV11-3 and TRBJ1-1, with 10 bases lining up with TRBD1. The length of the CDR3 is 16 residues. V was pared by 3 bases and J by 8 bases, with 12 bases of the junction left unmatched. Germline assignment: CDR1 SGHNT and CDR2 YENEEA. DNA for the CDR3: TGTGCCAGCAGCTTTGGGACAGGGGAAGGGGTGGGCGAAGCTTTCTTT. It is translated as CASSFGTGEGVGEAFF.

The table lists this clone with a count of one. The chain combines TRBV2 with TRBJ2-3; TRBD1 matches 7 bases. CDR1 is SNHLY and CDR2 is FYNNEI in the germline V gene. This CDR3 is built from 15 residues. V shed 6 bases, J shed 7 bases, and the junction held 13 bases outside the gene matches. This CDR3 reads CASSPDRAGVHTQYF. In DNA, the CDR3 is TGTGCCAGCAGCCCCGACAGGGCCGGTGTGCATACGCAGTATTTT.